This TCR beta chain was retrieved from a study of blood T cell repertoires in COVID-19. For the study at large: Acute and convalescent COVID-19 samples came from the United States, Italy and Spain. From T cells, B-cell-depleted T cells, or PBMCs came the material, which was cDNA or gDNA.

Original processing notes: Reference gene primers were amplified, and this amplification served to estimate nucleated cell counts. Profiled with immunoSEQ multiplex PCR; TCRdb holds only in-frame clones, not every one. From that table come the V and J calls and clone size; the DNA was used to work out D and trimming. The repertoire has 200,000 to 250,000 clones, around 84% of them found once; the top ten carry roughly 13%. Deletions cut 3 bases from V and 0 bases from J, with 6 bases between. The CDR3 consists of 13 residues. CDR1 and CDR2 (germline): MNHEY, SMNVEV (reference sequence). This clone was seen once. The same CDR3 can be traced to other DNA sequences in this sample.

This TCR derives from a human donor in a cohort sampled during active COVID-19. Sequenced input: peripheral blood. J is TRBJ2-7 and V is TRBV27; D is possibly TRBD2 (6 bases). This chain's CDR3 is CASSLGGSYEQYF. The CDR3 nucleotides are TGTGCCAGCAGTTTGGGAGGCTCCTACGAGCAGTACTTC.